This TCR beta chain was found in a study of cytotoxic CD8 clonotypes in ibrutinib-treated CLL. This CDR3 region has 16 residues. The V and J ends lost 1 base and 6 bases, in that order; junction bases with no gene match: 8. Germline assignment: CDR1 SGHNT and CDR2 YYREEE (reference sequence). Generated by immunoSEQ multiplex PCR, the TCRdb table keeps only in-frame clones and is missing some. The profile covers some 76,000 clones, with over 80% appearing a single time and about 39% taken by the ten largest. The sequence was collected from a human donor with chronic lymphocytic leukemia. The material was PBMCs, obtained after 24 months of ibrutinib treatment. The chain carries TRBV5-4 and TRBJ2-3; 10 nucleotides line up with TRBD2. Written as DNA, the CDR3 is TGTGCCAGCAGCTTGTTCTCTCTAGCGGGAGAGGATACGCAGTATTTT. It specifies CASSLFSLAGEDTQYF.